This T cell receptor beta chain was retrieved from a study of shared clonotypes between healthy human individuals. Concerning this clone: Its antigen is currently unknown.

Study results and limitations: Naive subsets tended to show greater estimated richness than memory subsets.

Donors included only healthy HIV-negative adults lacking recent acute infections or vaccinations. Naive CD4+ cells were CD45RA-selected; the remaining cells were memory. Data came from immunoSEQ multiplex PCR; TCRdb stores just in-frame clones and leaves some out. The sample has some 2.1 million clones, over 85% seen once. This CDR3 is 15 amino acids long. Germline assignment: CDR1 MNHNS and CDR2 SASEGT. The junction had 5 bases not matched to a gene; V was cut back by 0 bases and J by 6 bases. This chain links TRBV6-1 with TRBJ2-7; 10 bases map to TRBD2. Sequencing input: naive CD4+ T cells sorted from blood. The subset here: CD45RA+ positively selected. This receptor was identified in a man younger than 35 in good health. The CDR3 DNA reads as TGTGCCAGCAGTGAAGCGCGGCTAGCGGGAGTCGAGCAGTACTTC. Translated, it gives CASSEARLAGVEQYF.